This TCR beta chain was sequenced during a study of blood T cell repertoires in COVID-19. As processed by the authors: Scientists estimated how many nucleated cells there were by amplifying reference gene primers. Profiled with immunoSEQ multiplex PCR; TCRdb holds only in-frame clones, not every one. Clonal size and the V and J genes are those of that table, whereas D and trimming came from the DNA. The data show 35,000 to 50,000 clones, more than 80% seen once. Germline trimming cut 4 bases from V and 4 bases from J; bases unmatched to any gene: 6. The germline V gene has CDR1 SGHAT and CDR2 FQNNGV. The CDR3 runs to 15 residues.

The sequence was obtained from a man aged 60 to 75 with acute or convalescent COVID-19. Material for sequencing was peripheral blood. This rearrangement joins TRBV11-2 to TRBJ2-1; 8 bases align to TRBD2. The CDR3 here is CASSSRVAGYNEQFF. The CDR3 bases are TGTGCCAGCAGCTCTCGGGTAGCGGGGTACAATGAGCAGTTCTTC.